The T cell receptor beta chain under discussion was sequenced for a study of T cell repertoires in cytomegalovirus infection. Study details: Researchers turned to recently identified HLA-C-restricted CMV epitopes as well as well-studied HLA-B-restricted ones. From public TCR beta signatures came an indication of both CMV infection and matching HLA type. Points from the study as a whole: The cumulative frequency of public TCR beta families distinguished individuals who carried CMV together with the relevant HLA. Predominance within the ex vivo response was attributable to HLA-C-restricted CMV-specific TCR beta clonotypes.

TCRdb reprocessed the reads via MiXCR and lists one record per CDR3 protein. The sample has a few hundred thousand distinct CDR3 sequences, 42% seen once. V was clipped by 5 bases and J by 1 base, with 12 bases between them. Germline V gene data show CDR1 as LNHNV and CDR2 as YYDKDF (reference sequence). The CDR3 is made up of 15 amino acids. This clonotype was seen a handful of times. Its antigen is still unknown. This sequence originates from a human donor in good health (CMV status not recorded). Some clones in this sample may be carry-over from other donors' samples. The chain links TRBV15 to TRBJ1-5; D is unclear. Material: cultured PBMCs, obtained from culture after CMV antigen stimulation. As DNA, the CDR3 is TGTGCCACCAGCTCACTGAAGACAAGCAATCAGCCCCAGCATTTT. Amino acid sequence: CATSSLKTSNQPQHF.